This T cell receptor beta chain came from a study of glioma-infiltrating T cells. Whole-study findings and limits: Gliomas, especially low-grade, showed above-expected tissue-blood divergence; non-neoplastic patients showed below. Very few CDR3 sequences were shared between tissue and blood.

In regard to this clonotype: Its specificity is unknown. The junction departs from germline at one end; a sequencing error may be responsible.

The iRepertoire nested amplicon-rescue multiplex PCR amplified TCR alpha and beta CDR3s from RNA. One-step reverse transcription and amplification started from roughly 100-400 ng of tissue mRNA or PBMC total RNA. One entry per CDR3 protein, called by TCRdb with MiXCR from the multiplex PCR reads. The sample has some 93,000 distinct CDR3 sequences; roughly 37% are singletons. The CDR3 is 16 amino acids. The germline gives CDR1 MDHEN, CDR2 SYDVKM. The chain has TRBV28 and TRBJ2-7; 9 nucleotides line up with TRBD1. The sequenced sample consisted of glioma tissue, nonneoplastic brain tissue, or PBMCs (not recorded which). This receptor was identified in a human donor with low-grade glioma or glioblastoma, undergoing nonglioma brain surgery, or in good health (not recorded which). CDR3 residues: CASSLSGTGRQYEQYF. DNA of the CDR3: TGTGCCAGCAGTTTGTCCGGGACAGGGCGCCAATACGAGCAATACTTC.